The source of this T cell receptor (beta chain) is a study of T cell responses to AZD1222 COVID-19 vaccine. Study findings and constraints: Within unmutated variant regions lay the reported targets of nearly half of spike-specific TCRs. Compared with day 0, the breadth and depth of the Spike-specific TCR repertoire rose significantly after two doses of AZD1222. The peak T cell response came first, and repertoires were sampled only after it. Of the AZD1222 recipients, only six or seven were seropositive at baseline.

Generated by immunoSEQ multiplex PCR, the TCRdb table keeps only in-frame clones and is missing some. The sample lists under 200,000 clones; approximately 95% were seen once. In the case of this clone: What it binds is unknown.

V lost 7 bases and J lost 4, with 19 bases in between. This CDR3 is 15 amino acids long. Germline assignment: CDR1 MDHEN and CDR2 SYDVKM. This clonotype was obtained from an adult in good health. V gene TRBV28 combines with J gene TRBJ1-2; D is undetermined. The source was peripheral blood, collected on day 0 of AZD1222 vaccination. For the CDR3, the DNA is TGTGCCAGCATACCCAGCATTACTCGGGGCTATGGCTACACCTTC. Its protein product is CASIPSITRGYGYTF.